This T cell receptor beta chain was captured by sequencing in a study of cytomegalovirus exposure and HLA in healthy donors. Study-wide findings and caveats: In a later analysis, across HLA loci, associated TCR counts were highest for DRB1, lowest for HLA-C. In a later analysis, TCR beta V- and J-gene trimming was associated with a missense DCLRE1C variant. Across donors, presence/absence analyses took sequencing depth to be roughly uniform.

Vbeta (60) and Jbeta (13) primers were used in the PCR. In the study's own analysis: Around 76 million unique TCR beta chains, 9.5 million to 14 million shared, were counted in a later analysis. Using immunoSEQ multiplex PCR, the repertoire was profiled, and TCRdb retains in-frame clones only, with some absent. V and J calls plus clone size are reproduced from that table; the DNA served to infer D and trimming. The sample lists about 140,000 clones, approximately 71% occurring once. Note on this clone: As yet, its antigen is unknown.

The CDR3 has 15 amino acids. CDR1 is SGHRS and CDR2 is YFSETQ in the germline V gene. Losses at the gene ends were 3 bases for V and 0 bases for J; bases not matched to a gene: 3. V and J are TRBV5-1 and TRBJ2-1; TRBD1 matches at 7 bases. What was sequenced was PBMCs. This TCR derives from a man aged 35-49 years in good health and CMV-seronegative. The CDR3 region has the DNA TGCGCCAGCAGCTCAGGACAGGCCTCCTACAATGAGCAGTTCTTC. This gives the protein CASSSGQASYNEQFF.